A selection of T cell receptor beta chains follows, all from one sample in a study of cytomegalovirus exposure and HLA in healthy donors. Libraries were prepared by immunoSEQ multiplex PCR; TCRdb keeps only in-frame clonotypes and omits some of them. Its table records 55,000 to 80,000 clones. The sequencing input was PBMCs. These receptors all come from a man in his forties in good health and CMV-seronegative. Each CDR3 is given with its conserved first and last residue. The order of the fields is D gene, J gene, V gene, CDR3 protein, CDR3 DNA. A D gene is named only where the DNA matches it firmly.

D gene: NA
J gene: TRBJ1-5
V gene: TRBV4-1
CDR3 protein: CASSQGRGGGNQPQHF
CDR3 DNA: TGCGCCAGCAGCCAAGGCCGGGGGGGTGGCAATCAGCCCCAGCATTTT

D gene: NA
J gene: TRBJ1-2
V gene: TRBV28
CDR3 protein: CASSLTGAYGYTF
CDR3 DNA: TGTGCCAGCAGTTTAACAGGAGCCTATGGCTACACCTTC

D gene: TRBD1
J gene: TRBJ2-7
V gene: TRBV7-9
CDR3 protein: CASSIGTGGAYEQYF
CDR3 DNA: TGTGCCAGCAGCATTGGGACAGGGGGGGCCTACGAGCAGTACTTC

D gene: TRBD2
J gene: TRBJ2-1
V gene: TRBV6-6
CDR3 protein: CASSWGLAENEQFF
CDR3 DNA: TGTGCCAGCAGTTGGGGACTAGCGGAGAATGAGCAGTTCTTC

D gene: NA
J gene: TRBJ1-1
V gene: TRBV7-3
CDR3 protein: CASSRTGDYGRNLGMNTEAFF
CDR3 DNA: TGTGCCAGCAGCCGAACCGGAGACTACGGACGAAACCTTGGGATGAACACTGAAGCTTTCTTT

D gene: TRBD1
J gene: TRBJ2-2
V gene: TRBV19
CDR3 protein: CASNSLFRGLNTGELFF
CDR3 DNA: TGTGCCAGTAATTCCCTCTTCAGGGGGCTTAACACCGGGGAGCTGTTTTTT

D gene: NA
J gene: TRBJ2-5
V gene: TRBV5-5
CDR3 protein: CASSLNPGNRETQYF
CDR3 DNA: TGTGCCAGCAGCTTGAACCCCGGGAATAGGGAGACCCAGTACTTC

D gene: NA
J gene: TRBJ1-2
V gene: TRBV18
CDR3 protein: CASSPRQGRDYGYTF
CDR3 DNA: TGTGCCAGCTCCCCGCGGCAGGGTAGGGACTATGGCTACACCTTC

D gene: TRBD1
J gene: TRBJ1-3
V gene: TRBV9
CDR3 protein: CASSVGGQSTGNTIYF
CDR3 DNA: TGTGCCAGCAGCGTAGGGGGACAGTCAACTGGAAACACCATATATTTT

D gene: NA
J gene: TRBJ1-1
V gene: TRBV10-2
CDR3 protein: CASRKAGGEKVKAFF
CDR3 DNA: TGCGCCAGCAGGAAAGCAGGCGGGGAAAAGGTGAAGGCTTTCTTT

D gene: NA
J gene: TRBJ1-2
V gene: TRBV11-2
CDR3 protein: CASSFSGAAQGYTF
CDR3 DNA: TGTGCCAGCAGCTTTTCAGGGGCGGCTCAAGGCTACACCTTC

D gene: NA
J gene: TRBJ1-1
V gene: TRBV9
CDR3 protein: CASNSRDNTEAFF
CDR3 DNA: TGTGCCAGCAATTCGCGAGATAACACTGAAGCTTTCTTT

D gene: NA
J gene: TRBJ2-7
V gene: TRBV6-5
CDR3 protein: CASSYSVLTANEQYF
CDR3 DNA: TGTGCCAGCAGTTACTCGGTACTAACCGCTAACGAGCAGTACTTC

D gene: NA
J gene: TRBJ2-3
V gene: TRBV5-5
CDR3 protein: CASSLQVILSTDTQYF
CDR3 DNA: TGTGCCAGCAGCTTGCAGGTTATCCTTAGCACAGATACGCAGTATTTT

D gene: NA
J gene: TRBJ1-3
V gene: TRBV5-1
CDR3 protein: CASSLGQFNSGNTIYF
CDR3 DNA: TGCGCCAGCAGCTTGGGACAGTTTAACTCTGGAAACACCATATATTTT

D gene: NA
J gene: TRBJ1-2
V gene: TRBV6-6
CDR3 protein: CASSYSTGEDGYTF
CDR3 DNA: TGTGCCAGCAGTTACTCGACGGGGGAAGATGGCTACACCTTC

D gene: NA
J gene: TRBJ2-5
V gene: TRBV25-1
CDR3 protein: CASSVYQETQYF
CDR3 DNA: TGTGCCAGCAGCGTCTACCAAGAGACCCAGTACTTC

D gene: NA
J gene: TRBJ2-1
V gene: TRBV5-1
CDR3 protein: CASSLEGPWRVEQFF
CDR3 DNA: TGCGCCAGCAGCTTGGAGGGCCCCTGGAGGGTTGAGCAGTTCTTC

D gene: NA
J gene: TRBJ1-4
V gene: TRBV29-1
CDR3 protein: CSVGRGEKLFF
CDR3 DNA: TGCAGCGTCGGTAGAGGAGAAAAACTGTTTTTT

D gene: TRBD1
J gene: TRBJ1-3
V gene: TRBV9
CDR3 protein: CASSPGTVLRNTIYF
CDR3 DNA: TGTGCCAGCAGCCCCGGGACAGTGCTTAGAAACACCATATATTTT

D gene: NA
J gene: TRBJ1-2
V gene: TRBV5-1
CDR3 protein: CASSTSDSDSGYTF
CDR3 DNA: TGCGCCAGCAGCACATCCGATTCAGACAGCGGCTACACCTTC

D gene: NA
J gene: TRBJ1-1
V gene: TRBV5-6
CDR3 protein: CASSLPGAAEAFF
CDR3 DNA: TGTGCCAGCAGCTTGCCAGGGGCGGCTGAAGCTTTCTTT

D gene: NA
J gene: TRBJ1-1
V gene: TRBV9
CDR3 protein: CASSAGRGTEAFF
CDR3 DNA: TGTGCCAGCAGCGCCGGCAGGGGCACTGAAGCTTTCTTT

D gene: NA
J gene: TRBJ1-6
V gene: TRBV6-5
CDR3 protein: CASRQSSYNSPLHF
CDR3 DNA: TGTGCCAGTCGACAGAGCTCCTATAATTCACCCCTCCACTTT

D gene: NA
J gene: TRBJ2-1
V gene: TRBV5-6
CDR3 protein: CASILRRGYEQFF
CDR3 DNA: TGTGCCAGCATCCTTAGGAGGGGCTATGAGCAGTTCTTC

D gene: NA
J gene: TRBJ1-6
V gene: TRBV10-3
CDR3 protein: CATTGKGNSPLHF
CDR3 DNA: TGTGCCACTACAGGGAAGGGGAATTCACCCCTCCACTTT

D gene: TRBD2
J gene: TRBJ2-6
V gene: TRBV28
CDR3 protein: CASSLTPREGIGANVLTF
CDR3 DNA: TGTGCCAGCAGTTTAACCCCGCGGGAGGGTATAGGGGCCAACGTCCTGACTTTC

D gene: NA
J gene: TRBJ2-7
V gene: TRBV10-1
CDR3 protein: CASSESGQNSYEQYF
CDR3 DNA: TGCGCCAGCAGTGAGTCGGGGCAGAACTCCTACGAGCAGTACTTC

D gene: NA
J gene: TRBJ1-5
V gene: TRBV5-6
CDR3 protein: CASSSDGKVDQPQHF
CDR3 DNA: TGTGCCAGCAGCTCGGACGGGAAAGTAGATCAGCCCCAGCATTTT

D gene: TRBD1
J gene: TRBJ1-5
V gene: TRBV6-6
CDR3 protein: CASRQDRDEYQPQHF
CDR3 DNA: TGTGCCAGCAGACAGGACAGGGACGAGTATCAGCCCCAGCATTTT

D gene: NA
J gene: TRBJ1-5
V gene: TRBV19
CDR3 protein: CASNFGAGGNQPQHF
CDR3 DNA: TGTGCCAGTAATTTCGGGGCAGGAGGGAATCAGCCCCAGCATTTT

D gene: TRBD1
J gene: TRBJ1-2
V gene: TRBV5-1
CDR3 protein: CASSLGVADRGYGYTF
CDR3 DNA: TGCGCCAGCAGCTTGGGTGTTGCGGACAGGGGTTATGGCTACACCTTC

D gene: TRBD1
J gene: TRBJ2-1
V gene: TRBV11-2
CDR3 protein: CASSPGTGGVHEQFF
CDR3 DNA: TGTGCCAGCAGTCCCGGGACAGGGGGCGTCCATGAGCAGTTCTTC

D gene: NA
J gene: TRBJ1-1
V gene: TRBV6-1
CDR3 protein: CASSDTGFKNTEAFF
CDR3 DNA: TGTGCCAGCAGTGACACAGGGTTCAAGAACACTGAAGCTTTCTTT

D gene: NA
J gene: TRBJ1-1
V gene: TRBV5-3
CDR3 protein: CARSLEGGEGTEAFF
CDR3 DNA: TGTGCCAGAAGCTTGGAGGGAGGGGAGGGGACTGAAGCTTTCTTT

D gene: NA
J gene: TRBJ1-4
V gene: TRBV30
CDR3 protein: CAWGQSTNEKLFF
CDR3 DNA: TGTGCCTGGGGACAGTCAACTAATGAAAAACTGTTTTTT

D gene: NA
J gene: TRBJ2-1
V gene: TRBV29-1
CDR3 protein: CSVDRGIQFF
CDR3 DNA: TGCAGCGTTGATCGGGGGATCCAGTTCTTC

D gene: TRBD1
J gene: TRBJ1-2
V gene: TRBV7-9
CDR3 protein: CASSPFSGTVSGYTF
CDR3 DNA: TGTGCCAGCAGCCCTTTCTCCGGGACAGTGAGTGGCTACACCTTC

D gene: TRBD1
J gene: TRBJ1-6
V gene: TRBV19
CDR3 protein: CASSLKTGSSPLHF
CDR3 DNA: TGTGCCAGTAGTCTAAAGACAGGGTCTTCACCCCTCCACTTT

D gene: TRBD1
J gene: TRBJ1-5
V gene: TRBV2
CDR3 protein: CASSEGQTDQPQHF
CDR3 DNA: TGTGCCAGCAGTGAGGGACAGACCGATCAGCCCCAGCATTTT

D gene: TRBD1
J gene: TRBJ1-1
V gene: TRBV28
CDR3 protein: CASSIDRVNTEAFF
CDR3 DNA: TGTGCCAGCAGTATCGACAGGGTGAACACCGAAGCTTTCTTT

D gene: TRBD1
J gene: TRBJ1-2
V gene: TRBV5-1
CDR3 protein: CASSLEPRGRAGGYGYTF
CDR3 DNA: TGCGCCAGCAGCTTGGAACCAAGGGGCAGGGCAGGGGGTTATGGCTACACCTTC

D gene: TRBD1
J gene: TRBJ1-2
V gene: TRBV4-1
CDR3 protein: CASSQSTGGYGYTF
CDR3 DNA: TGCGCCAGCAGCCAGTCGACAGGGGGCTATGGCTACACCTTC

D gene: NA
J gene: TRBJ1-4
V gene: TRBV10-1
CDR3 protein: CASSEGGGNEKLFF
CDR3 DNA: TGCGCCAGCAGTGAAGGGGGGGGGAATGAAAAACTGTTTTTT

D gene: NA
J gene: TRBJ1-2
V gene: TRBV6-5
CDR3 protein: CASSTTSGRRYTF
CDR3 DNA: TGTGCCAGCAGTACAACATCAGGTCGGCGCTACACCTTC

D gene: NA
J gene: TRBJ2-7
V gene: TRBV2
CDR3 protein: CASRGQSESYEQYF
CDR3 DNA: TGTGCCAGCCGAGGACAGAGTGAATCCTACGAGCAGTACTTC

D gene: TRBD1
J gene: TRBJ2-5
V gene: TRBV7-9
CDR3 protein: CASSLGTGSGSGETQYF
CDR3 DNA: TGTGCCAGCAGCTTGGGGACAGGTAGCGGATCGGGTGAGACCCAGTACTTC

D gene: NA
J gene: TRBJ2-1
V gene: TRBV30
CDR3 protein: CAWGTSNNEQFF
CDR3 DNA: TGTGCCTGGGGGACTTCTAACAATGAGCAGTTCTTC

D gene: NA
J gene: TRBJ1-1
V gene: TRBV7-3
CDR3 protein: CASSPQGRLNTEAFF
CDR3 DNA: TGTGCCAGCAGCCCTCAGGGCCGACTGAACACTGAAGCTTTCTTT